This T cell receptor (beta chain) emerged from a study of type 1 and type 2 diabetes patients. The overall study: Participants included type 1 and type 2 diabetes patients plus nondiabetic controls. From PBMCs, CD4+ and CD8+ T cells were isolated by magnetic microbeads.

As to this clonotype: Antigen specificity is unknown.

The PCR template was genomic DNA. Amplification of the beta chain CDR3 used 30 forward and 13 reverse multiplex primers. MiXCR, run by TCRdb on the multiplex PCR reads, gives a single entry per CDR3 protein. The table includes fewer than 300,000 distinct CDR3 sequences, 45% to 60% detected once. Regarding the study as a whole: Age and gender were not matched between study groups, possibly biasing interpretation.

The TCR was taken from a man between 18 and 29 years old with type 2 diabetes. Sequenced sample: peripheral blood mononuclear cells (PBMCs).

CDR3 sequence reads: CASSSYRFSYEQYF. CDR3 nucleotides: TGTGCCAGCAGCTCGTACAGGTTCTCCTACGAGCAGTACTTC. The chain combines TRBV7-2 with TRBJ2-7; possibly TRBD1 for D (5 bases). CDR3 length equals 14 residues. Germline V gene data show CDR1 as SGHTA and CDR2 as FQGNSA. V lost 4 bases to trimming and J lost 0 bases, with 10 bases between them.